Detailed here is one T cell receptor (beta chain). Its antigen is unidentified. In the naive CD8 group, cells lacked CD45RO and were positively selected for CCR7, so terminally differentiated effector memory CD45RA+ cells were left out. This entry is derived from a study of shared clonotypes between healthy human individuals. Study findings and constraints: A handful of donors showed sharing of approximately 5% of naive CD4 clonotypes. Blood alone was sampled, and tissue repertoires likely differ.

This CDR3 is built from 13 residues. The germline CDR1 and CDR2 sequences are SGDLS and YYNGEE. V was cut by 4 bases and J by 4 bases, with 11 bases left in between. Repertoires were generated with immunoSEQ multiplex PCR, while TCRdb's copy carries only in-frame clones and drops some. The sample gives 2 million to 2.5 million clones, less than 95% of which show up once; about 1.1% is in the top ten. The origin of this receptor is a man aged 18 to 30 in good health. The sequenced sample consisted of naive CD8+ T cells sorted from blood. This chain joins TRBV9 and TRBJ1-2; D is unresolved. CDR3 sequence reads: CASSSSPGYGYTF. The CDR3 DNA reads as TGTGCCAGCAGCTCCTCCCCCGGCTATGGCTACACCTTC.